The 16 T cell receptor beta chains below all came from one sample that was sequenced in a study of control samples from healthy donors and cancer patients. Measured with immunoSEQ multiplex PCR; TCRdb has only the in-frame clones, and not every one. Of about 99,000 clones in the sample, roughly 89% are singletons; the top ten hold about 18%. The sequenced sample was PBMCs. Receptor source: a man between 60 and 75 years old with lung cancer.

This CDR3 reads CASSPEYPFSYNEQFF. In nucleotides, the CDR3 is TGTGCCAGCAGCCCCGAGTACCCTTTCTCCTACAATGAGCAGTTCTTC. The V and J genes are TRBV3-1 (or the pseudogene TRBV3-2) and TRBJ2-1, with D hard to call. CDR3 length: 16 residues. The germline V gene has CDR1 LGHDT and CDR2 YNNKEL (reference sequence). V lost 4 bases, J lost 0 bases, and 13 bases lay in between.

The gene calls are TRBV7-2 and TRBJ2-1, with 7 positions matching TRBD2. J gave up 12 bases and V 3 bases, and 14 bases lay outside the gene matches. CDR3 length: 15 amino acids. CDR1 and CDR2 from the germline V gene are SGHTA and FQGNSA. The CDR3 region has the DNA TGTGCCAGCAGCTTCCGGGATCCTGCTGGGGGGGGGCAGTTCTTC. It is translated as CASSFRDPAGGGQFF. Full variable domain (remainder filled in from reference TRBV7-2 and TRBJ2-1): GAGVSQSPSNKVTEKGKDVELRCDPISGHTALYWYRQSLGQGLEFLIYFQGNSAPDKSGLPSDRFSAERTGGSVSTLTIQRTQQEDSAVYLCASSFRDPAGGGQFFGPGTRLTVL.

CDR3 in amino acids: CASSYSGRGNQPQHF. The CDR3 DNA follows: TGTGCCAGCAGTTACTCGGGGCGCGGCAATCAGCCCCAGCATTTT. The chain couples TRBV6-5 to TRBJ1-5, with TRBD1 as a possible D gene (5 bases). Trimming pared 0 bases from V and 2 bases from J, leaving 8 bases between. CDR3 size: 15 residues. Germline V gene data show CDR1 as MNHEY and CDR2 as SVGAGI.

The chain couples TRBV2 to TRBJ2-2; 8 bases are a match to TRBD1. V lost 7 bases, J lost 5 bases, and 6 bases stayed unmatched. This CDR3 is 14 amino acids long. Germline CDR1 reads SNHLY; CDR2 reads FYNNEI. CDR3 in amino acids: CASTPDRVTGELFF. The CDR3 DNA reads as TGTGCCAGCACCCCGGACAGGGTGACCGGGGAGCTGTTTTTT.

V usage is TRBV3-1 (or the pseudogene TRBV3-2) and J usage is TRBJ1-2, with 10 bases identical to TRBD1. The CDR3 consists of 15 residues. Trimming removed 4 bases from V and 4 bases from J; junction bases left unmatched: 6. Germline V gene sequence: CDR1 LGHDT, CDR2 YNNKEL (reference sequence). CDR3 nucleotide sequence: TGTGCCAGCAGCCTAACGACAGGGGGCATCTATGGCTACACCTTC. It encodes CASSLTTGGIYGYTF.

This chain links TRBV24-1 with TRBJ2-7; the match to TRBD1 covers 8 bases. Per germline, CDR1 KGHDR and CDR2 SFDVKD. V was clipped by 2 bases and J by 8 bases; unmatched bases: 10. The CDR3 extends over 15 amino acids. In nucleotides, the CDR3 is TGTGCCACCAGTGATTCCGGGACAGGAGCTACGAAGCAGTACTTC. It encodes CATSDSGTGATKQYF.

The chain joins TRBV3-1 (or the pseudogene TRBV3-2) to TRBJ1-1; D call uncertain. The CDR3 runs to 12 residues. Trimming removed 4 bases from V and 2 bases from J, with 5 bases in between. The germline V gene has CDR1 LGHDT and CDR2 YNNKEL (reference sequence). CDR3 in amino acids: CASSRTNTEAFF. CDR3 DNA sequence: TGTGCCAGCAGCCGCACAAACACTGAAGCTTTCTTT.

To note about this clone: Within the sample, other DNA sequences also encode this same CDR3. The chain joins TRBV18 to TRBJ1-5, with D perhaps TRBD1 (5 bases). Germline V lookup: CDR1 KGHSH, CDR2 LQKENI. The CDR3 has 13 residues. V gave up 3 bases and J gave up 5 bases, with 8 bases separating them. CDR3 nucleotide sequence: TGTGCCAGCTCACCTCTCAGGGATCAGCCCCAGCATTTT. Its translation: CASSPLRDQPQHF.

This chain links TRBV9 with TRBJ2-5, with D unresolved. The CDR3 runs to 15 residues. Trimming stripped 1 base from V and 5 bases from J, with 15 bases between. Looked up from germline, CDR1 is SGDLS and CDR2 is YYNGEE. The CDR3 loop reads CASSVRSRNGETQYF. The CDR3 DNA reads TGTGCCAGCAGCGTAAGGAGTCGGAACGGGGAGACCCAGTACTTC.

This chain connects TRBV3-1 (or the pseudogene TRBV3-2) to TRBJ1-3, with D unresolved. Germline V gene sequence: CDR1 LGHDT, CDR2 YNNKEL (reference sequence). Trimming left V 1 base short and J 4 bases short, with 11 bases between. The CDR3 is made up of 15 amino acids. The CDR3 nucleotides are TGTGCCAGCAGCCAAGGAGCCGGGTTCGGAAACACCATATATTTT. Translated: CASSQGAGFGNTIYF.

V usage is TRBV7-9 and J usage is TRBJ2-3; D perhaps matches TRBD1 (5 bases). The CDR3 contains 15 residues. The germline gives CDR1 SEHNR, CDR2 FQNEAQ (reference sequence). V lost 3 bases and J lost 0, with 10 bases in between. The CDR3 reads CASSLSRGSTDTQYF. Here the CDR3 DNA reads TGTGCCAGCAGCTTGTCTAGGGGAAGCACAGATACGCAGTATTTT.

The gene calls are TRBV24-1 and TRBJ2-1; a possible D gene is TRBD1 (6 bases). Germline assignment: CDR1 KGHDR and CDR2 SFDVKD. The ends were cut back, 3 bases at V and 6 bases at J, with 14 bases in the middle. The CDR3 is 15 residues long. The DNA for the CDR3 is TGTGCCACCAGTGATATTAGGGGGTCGGCCAATGAGCAGTTCTTC. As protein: CATSDIRGSANEQFF.

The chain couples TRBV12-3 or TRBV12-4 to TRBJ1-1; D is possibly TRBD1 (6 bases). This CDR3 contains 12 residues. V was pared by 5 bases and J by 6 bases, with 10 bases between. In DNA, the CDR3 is TGTGCCAGCAGTCTTGGGGGGCCTGAAGCTTTCTTT. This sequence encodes CASSLGGPEAFF.

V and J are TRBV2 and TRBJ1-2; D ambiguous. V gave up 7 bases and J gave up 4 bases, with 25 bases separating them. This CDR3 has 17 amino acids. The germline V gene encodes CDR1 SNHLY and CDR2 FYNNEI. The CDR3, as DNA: TGTGCCAGCACCGGACCGGACTCTCAGTTTAGCGGCTATGGCTACACCTTC. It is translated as CASTGPDSQFSGYGYTF.

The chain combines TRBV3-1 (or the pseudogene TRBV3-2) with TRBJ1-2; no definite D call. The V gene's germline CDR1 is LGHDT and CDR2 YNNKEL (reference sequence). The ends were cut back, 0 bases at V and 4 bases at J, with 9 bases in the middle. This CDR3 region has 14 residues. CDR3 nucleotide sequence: TGTGCCAGCAGCCAAGATCCGGTCTTCTATGGCTACACCTTC. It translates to CASSQDPVFYGYTF.

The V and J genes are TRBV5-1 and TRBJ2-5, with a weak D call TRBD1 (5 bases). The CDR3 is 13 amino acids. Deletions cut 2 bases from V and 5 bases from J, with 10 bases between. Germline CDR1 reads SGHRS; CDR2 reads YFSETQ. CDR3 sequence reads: CASSLQARETQYF. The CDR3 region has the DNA TGCGCCAGCAGCTTACAGGCTAGGGAGACCCAGTACTTC.